These T cell receptor beta chains were read from a single sample in a study of blood T cell repertoires in COVID-19. The method was immunoSEQ multiplex PCR; TCRdb's version includes in-frame clones alone and lacks a portion of them. Of 130,000 or so clones in the sample, approximately 83% were seen once. Sequenced material: peripheral blood. The receptors shown here come from a human donor in a cohort sampled during active COVID-19. CDR3s include the opening cysteine and the closing phenylalanine or tryptophan. D genes are given only for firm matches.

TRBJ1-5,TRBV6-5,TRBD1,TGTGCCAGCAGCTTAGGGGGCGCGAATCAGCCCCAGCATTTT,CASSLGGANQPQHF
TRBJ1-2,TRBV9,TRBD1,TGTGCCAGCAGTGGACAGGGGGCCGGCTATGGCTACACCTTC,CASSGQGAGYGYTF
TRBJ2-7,TRBV27,TRBD2,TGTGCCAGCAGGGGTAGGGGGAGCGCCATAGCGGGAGGTCGAGAGCAGTACTTC,CASRGRGSAIAGGREQYF
TRBJ2-7,TRBV18,TRBD2,TGTGCCAGCTCACCTGGGCTAGCGGGGGGCTACGAGCAGTACTTC,CASSPGLAGGYEQYF
TRBJ2-3,TRBV28,TRBD1,TGTGCCAGCAGTCTACGACAGGGGGGAGGTACGCAGTATTTT,CASSLRQGGGTQYF
TRBJ2-3,TRBV7-2,.,TGTGCCAGCAGTAATCCCCTCTGGGGGGAGTCTAGAGATACGCAGTATTTT,CASSNPLWGESRDTQYF
TRBJ2-7,TRBV7-3,.,TGTGCCAGCAGCTTCACGACCCGACAGGTTGGGACCCACGAGCAGTACTTC,CASSFTTRQVGTHEQYF
TRBJ2-7,TRBV6-5,TRBD2,TGTGCCAGCAGTTATGGGGCTACTAGCGGAACCTACGAGCAGTACTTC,CASSYGATSGTYEQYF
TRBJ2-1,TRBV7-8,TRBD1,TGTGCCAGCAGGCAAAGGTGGGACAGGGGTGATGAGCAGTTCTTC,CASRQRWDRGDEQFF
TRBJ2-3,TRBV18,.,TGTGCCAGCTCACCACCGGTCGCGGATACGCAGTATTTT,CASSPPVADTQYF
TRBJ1-1,TRBV12-5,.,TGTGCTAGTGGTTTAGGGGGGGTCCTGGGCACGAACACTGAAGCTTTCTTT,CASGLGGVLGTNTEAFF
TRBJ1-2,TRBV3-1/TRBV3-2,TRBD1,TGTGCCAGCAGCCGTACAGGGGGCGGCGGGGCCGGGGGCTACACCTTC,CASSRTGGGGAGGYTF